These 17 T cell receptor beta chains originate from one sample sequenced in a study of cytomegalovirus exposure and HLA in healthy donors. The PCR employed 60 Vbeta primers together with 13 Jbeta primers. Data came from immunoSEQ multiplex PCR; TCRdb stores just in-frame clones and leaves some out. The table includes some 200,000 clones, roughly 80% detected once. The sample comprised PBMCs. Receptor source: a man aged 40-55 years in good health and CMV-seropositive.

The chain recombines TRBV2 with TRBJ2-7, with 7 bases identical to TRBD1. Germline CDR1 SNHLY, CDR2 FYNNEI. J was trimmed by 5 bases and V by 10 bases; bases with no gene match: 11. The CDR3 is made up of 13 amino acids. CDR3: CATRRWQGDEQYF. DNA of the CDR3: TGTGCCACCAGGAGGTGGCAGGGGGACGAGCAGTACTTC.

To note about this clone: One junction end does not reproduce the germline sequence, and a read error may be involved. The sample has other DNA sequences that encode this CDR3 too. The rearrangement joins TRBV7-2 to TRBJ1-4, with D perhaps TRBD1 (5 bases). The germline gives CDR1 SGHTA, CDR2 FQGNSA. The CDR3 spans 16 residues. The CDR3 DNA sequence: TGTGCCAGCAGCTTAGATTTGTGGCAGGGTAATGAAAAGCTGTTTTTT. Translation: CASSLDLWQGNEKLFF.

The chain is built from TRBV27 and TRBJ2-7; the D gene is possibly TRBD1 (6 bases). This CDR3 has 16 amino acids. The V end was cut by 2 bases, the J end by 0 bases, with 14 bases between. Germline-derived CDR1 and CDR2 are MNHEY and SMNVEV (reference sequence). The CDR3 protein is CASSLQPGALSYEQYF. In DNA, the CDR3 is TGTGCCAGCAGTTTACAACCAGGGGCCCTCTCCTACGAGCAGTACTTC.

The chain links TRBV6-6 to TRBJ1-5; 9 bases fit TRBD1. The ends lost 5 bases at V and 2 bases at J; junction bases unmatched: 7. Germline lookup yields CDR1 MNHNY and CDR2 SVGAGI (reference sequence). This CDR3 spans 16 amino acids. The CDR3 sequence: CASSPGTGIGNQPQHF. The CDR3 DNA reads TGTGCCAGCAGTCCCGGGACAGGGATTGGCAATCAGCCCCAGCATTTT.

The V call is TRBV15, the J call TRBJ1-3; D remains ambiguous. This CDR3 has 14 amino acids. Germline V gene lookup returns CDR1 LNHNV and CDR2 YYDKDF (reference sequence). V was pared by 3 bases and J by 0 bases, with 6 bases between. The CDR3 spells CATSSGSSGNTIYF. DNA of the CDR3: TGTGCCACCAGCAGCGGTTCCTCTGGAAACACCATATATTTT.

This sequence joins TRBV7-3 and TRBJ2-1; maybe TRBD2 (6 bases). The germline V and J ends were trimmed by 3 bases and 4 bases, with 28 bases remaining between them. This CDR3 comprises 20 residues. Germline V gives CDR1 SGHTA, CDR2 FQGTGA. Here the CDR3 reads CASSFAEGRRYRDLYNEQFF. The CDR3 nucleotides read TGTGCCAGCAGCTTTGCCGAAGGGAGGCGTTACCGGGACTTGTACAATGAGCAGTTCTTC.

This clone was counted between two and nine times. The chain combines TRBV6-5 with TRBJ1-1, with a tentative D call TRBD1 (6 bases). The germline V gene encodes CDR1 MNHEY and CDR2 SVGAGI. Trimming cost V 1 base and J 7 bases, with 13 bases left between them. The CDR3 spans 14 residues. The CDR3 sequence: CASSYLTGTGEAFF. The CDR3 coding sequence is TGTGCCAGCAGTTACTTAACAGGGACGGGTGAAGCTTTCTTT.

This clone has a handful of counts. V and J are TRBV27 and TRBJ1-1, with TRBD1 identical over 9 bases. Germline V CDR1 and CDR2: MNHEY, SMNVEV (reference sequence). CDR3 length: 19 amino acids. The ends lost 10 bases at V and 3 bases at J; junction bases unmatched: 24. The CDR3 region is CATTTTYPDRGIKDTEAFF. CDR3 bases: TGTGCCACTACGACTACCTACCCGGACAGGGGAATAAAGGACACTGAAGCTTTCTTT.

This chain connects TRBV10-3 to TRBJ2-2; TRBD1 is a possible D gene (6 bases). The germline V and J ends were trimmed by 6 bases and 1 base, with 12 bases remaining between them. From germline, CDR1 is ENHRY and CDR2 SYGVKD. The CDR3 extends over 15 amino acids. CDR3 protein: CAISAQQGNTGELFF. The CDR3, as DNA: TGTGCCATCAGCGCTCAACAGGGGAACACCGGGGAGCTGTTTTTT.

For the CDR3, the DNA is TGCGCCAGCAGTGTAAGCAGGGGGCGCATGGAAGATACGCAGTATTTT. Translating it yields CASSVSRGRMEDTQYF. The chain recombines TRBV10-1 with TRBJ2-3; 8 nucleotides match TRBD1. There are 16 residues in the CDR3. V was pared by 4 bases and J by 5 bases, with 11 bases of the junction left unmatched. Germline V gives CDR1 WNHNN, CDR2 SYGVQD (reference sequence).

The CDR3: CSVGQASQETQYF. The CDR3 nucleotides are TGCAGCGTCGGACAGGCGAGTCAAGAGACCCAGTACTTC. The chain recombines TRBV29-1 with TRBJ2-5; TRBD1 aligns across 7 bases. The length of the CDR3 is 13 residues. CDR1 is SQVTM, CDR2 ANQGSEA, per germline. V lost 6 bases to trimming and J lost 2 bases; unmatched junction nucleotides: 6.

The rearrangement links TRBV5-5 to TRBJ1-1, with D hard to call. V was trimmed by 4 bases and J by 3 bases, leaving 13 bases between them. Germline assignment: CDR1 SGHKS and CDR2 YYEKEE (reference sequence). The CDR3 sequence is 14 residues long. Here the CDR3 DNA reads TGTGCCAGCAGCCTGGACGTAGGAGACACTGAAGCTTTCTTT. It is translated as CASSLDVGDTEAFF.

CDR3 bases: TGTGCCTGGGCACTTGGGGGCACGGAAGCTTTCTTT. Translated: CAWALGGTEAFF. The V gene is TRBV30, the J gene TRBJ1-1; D is possibly TRBD1 (6 bases). Germline V gene data show CDR1 as GTSNPN and CDR2 as SVGIG (reference sequence). This CDR3 contains 12 residues. V lost 5 bases to trimming and J lost 8 bases, with 15 bases between them. The variable domain in full, with the rest retrieved from reference TRBV30 and TRBJ1-1, is SQTIHQWPATLVQPVGSPLSLECTVEGTSNPNLYWYRQAAGRGLQLLFYSVGIGQISSEVPQNLSASRPQDRQFILSSKKLLLSDSGFYLCAWALGGTEAFFGQGTRLTVV.

The gene calls are TRBV19 and TRBJ1-1; D unclear. Germline values: CDR1 LNHDA, CDR2 SQIVND (reference sequence). Trimming stripped 4 bases from V and 5 bases from J, with 2 bases between. The CDR3 has 10 residues. DNA for the CDR3: TGTGCCAGTAGTACGACTGAAGCTTTCTTT. It specifies CASSTTEAFF.

The CDR3 spells CASRRPLGYGYTF. The CDR3 region has the DNA TGTGCCAGCAGGAGGCCCCTGGGCTATGGCTACACCTTC. The V and J genes are TRBV2 and TRBJ1-2; D unresolved. Trimming left V 6 bases short and J 4 bases short, with 12 bases between. Germline V gene sequence: CDR1 SNHLY, CDR2 FYNNEI. The CDR3 extends over 13 amino acids. The full variable domain, its missing parts supplied by reference TRBV2 and TRBJ1-2, is EPEVTQTPSHQVTQMGQEVILRCVPISNHLYFYWYRQILGQKVEFLVSFYNNEISEKSEIFDDQFSVERPDGSNFTLKIRSTKLEDSAMYFCASRRPLGYGYTFGSGTRLTVV.

The CDR3 reads CASTRAFDREVMNTEAFF. CDR3 in DNA: TGCGCCAGCACCAGGGCCTTCGACAGGGAGGTTATGAACACTGAAGCTTTCTTT. The chain recombines TRBV5-1 with TRBJ1-1, with TRBD1 matching over 7 bases. The length of the CDR3 is 18 residues. Germline CDR1 is SGHRS and CDR2 is YFSETQ. The J segment lost 0 bases and the V segment lost 6 bases, leaving 17 bases of the junction unmatched.

This sequence joins TRBV4-3 and TRBJ1-2, with a tentative D call TRBD1 (5 bases). V was clipped by 0 bases and J by 3 bases, with 14 bases between them. From germline, CDR1 is LGHNA and CDR2 YSLEER. This CDR3 spans 16 amino acids. The CDR3 region has the DNA TGCGCCAGCAGCCAAGAGGACATACAAGAGGACTATGGCTACACCTTC. Protein sequence: CASSQEDIQEDYGYTF.